The rows below give T cell receptor beta chains drawn from one sample of a study of T cell changes during pregnancy in multiple sclerosis. Profiled with immunoSEQ multiplex PCR; TCRdb holds only in-frame clones, not every one. In the table there are approximately 120,000 clones, 90% to 96% of which are singletons. The starting material was peripheral blood, obtained after pregnancy. These receptor sequences come from a female donor with multiple sclerosis, enrolled in a pregnancy study. The CDR3 runs from the conserved cysteine through the conserved F or W. A D gene is named only where the DNA matches it firmly. Clone size, where shown, is once, few, many, or a class for clones that have expanded.

cdr3_aa: CASSVVEDYGYTF
cdr3_nt: TGTGCCAGCAGCGTAGTGGAGGACTATGGCTACACCTTC
j_call: TRBJ1-2
d_call: .
clone_size: .
v_call: TRBV9

cdr3_aa: CASSPQGRAYEQYF
cdr3_nt: TGTGCCAGCAGCCCACAGGGCAGGGCCTACGAGCAGTACTTC
j_call: TRBJ2-7
d_call: .
clone_size: .
v_call: TRBV7-9

cdr3_aa: CASSLPVWGPNLGHGYTF
cdr3_nt: TGTGCCAGCAGCCTCCCCGTGTGGGGGCCGAACCTGGGGCATGGCTACACCTTC
j_call: TRBJ1-2
d_call: .
clone_size: .
v_call: TRBV7-9

cdr3_aa: CASSLGTSGRETQYF
cdr3_nt: TGCGCCAGCAGCTTGGGGACTAGCGGGAGGGAGACCCAGTACTTC
j_call: TRBJ2-5
d_call: TRBD2
clone_size: .
v_call: TRBV5-1

cdr3_aa: CASRGTGGNTEAFF
cdr3_nt: TGTGCCAGCAGGGGTACAGGGGGGAACACTGAAGCTTTCTTT
j_call: TRBJ1-1
d_call: TRBD1
clone_size: .
v_call: TRBV6-5

cdr3_aa: CASSVGTAENQPQHF
cdr3_nt: TGTGCCAGCAGCGTGGGTACAGCCGAAAATCAGCCCCAGCATTTT
j_call: TRBJ1-5
d_call: .
clone_size: few
v_call: TRBV9

cdr3_aa: CASRTGYSEQYF
cdr3_nt: TGTGCCAGCAGGACAGGGTACAGCGAGCAGTACTTC
j_call: TRBJ2-7
d_call: TRBD1
clone_size: .
v_call: TRBV27

cdr3_aa: CASSLGQGKDQPQHF
cdr3_nt: TGTGCCAGTAGTTTAGGACAGGGGAAAGATCAGCCCCAGCATTTT
j_call: TRBJ1-5
d_call: TRBD1
clone_size: once
v_call: TRBV19

cdr3_aa: CASSQDNNLARNEQFF
cdr3_nt: TGCGCCAGCAGCCAAGACAACAACCTAGCGCGCAATGAGCAGTTCTTC
j_call: TRBJ2-1
d_call: .
clone_size: .
v_call: TRBV4-3

cdr3_aa: CATSRTGDTEAFF
cdr3_nt: TGTGCCACCAGCAGGACAGGGGACACTGAAGCTTTCTTT
j_call: TRBJ1-1
d_call: TRBD1
clone_size: .
v_call: TRBV15

cdr3_aa: CASTASRLAGEEQYF
cdr3_nt: TGTGCCAGCACCGCCTCAAGACTAGCGGGAGAAGAGCAGTACTTC
j_call: TRBJ2-7
d_call: TRBD2
clone_size: .
v_call: TRBV6-5

cdr3_aa: CASSVVPGETQYF
cdr3_nt: TGTGCCAGCAGCGTAGTCCCAGGGGAGACCCAGTACTTC
j_call: TRBJ2-5
d_call: .
clone_size: .
v_call: TRBV9

cdr3_aa: CSAREDGEAFF
cdr3_nt: TGCAGTGCTAGGGAGGACGGTGAAGCTTTCTTT
j_call: TRBJ1-1
d_call: .
clone_size: .
v_call: TRBV20-1

cdr3_aa: CASSPPDRGRRGTEAFF
cdr3_nt: TGTGCCAGCTCACCACCGGACAGGGGGCGCAGAGGCACTGAAGCTTTCTTT
j_call: TRBJ1-1
d_call: TRBD1
clone_size: .
v_call: TRBV18

cdr3_aa: CASSAGVGTDTQYF
cdr3_nt: TGTGCCAGCAGCGCGGGAGTTGGGACAGATACGCAGTATTTT
j_call: TRBJ2-3
d_call: TRBD2
clone_size: .
v_call: TRBV5-4

cdr3_aa: CASRLASVAGSSYNEQFF
cdr3_nt: TGTGCAAGTCGCTTAGCGTCAGTAGCGGGGAGCTCCTACAATGAGCAGTTCTTC
j_call: TRBJ2-1
d_call: .
clone_size: .
v_call: TRBV12-2

cdr3_aa: CASTPGINEQYF
cdr3_nt: TGTGCCAGCACCCCGGGAATTAACGAGCAGTACTTC
j_call: TRBJ2-7
d_call: .
clone_size: .
v_call: TRBV2

cdr3_aa: CASSHNNEQFF
cdr3_nt: TGTGCCAGCAGCCACAACAATGAGCAGTTCTTC
j_call: TRBJ2-1
d_call: .
clone_size: .
v_call: TRBV11-3

cdr3_aa: CASSRGSPYEQYF
cdr3_nt: TGTGCCAGCAGCAGGGGTTCTCCCTACGAGCAGTACTTC
j_call: TRBJ2-7
d_call: .
clone_size: .
v_call: TRBV11-3

cdr3_aa: CASSLSASGEGEQYF
cdr3_nt: TGTGCCAGCAGCTTATCTGCTAGCGGCGAGGGGGAGCAGTACTTC
j_call: TRBJ2-7
d_call: TRBD2
clone_size: .
v_call: TRBV11-2

cdr3_aa: CASSEYLQGGFYEQYF
cdr3_nt: TGTGCCAGCAGTGAATATCTACAGGGGGGTTTCTACGAGCAGTACTTC
j_call: TRBJ2-7
d_call: TRBD1
clone_size: .
v_call: TRBV6-1

cdr3_aa: CASSEGGLAAYNEQFF
cdr3_nt: TGTGCCAGCAGTGAAGGGGGACTAGCGGCTTACAATGAGCAGTTCTTC
j_call: TRBJ2-1
d_call: TRBD2
clone_size: .
v_call: TRBV6-1

cdr3_aa: CAWSSSGIDTQYF
cdr3_nt: TGTGCCTGGAGTTCTAGCGGGATAGATACGCAGTATTTT
j_call: TRBJ2-3
d_call: TRBD2
clone_size: .
v_call: TRBV30

cdr3_aa: CASITGGRGGYTF
cdr3_nt: TGTGCCAGCATTACAGGGGGTAGGGGCGGCTACACCTTC
j_call: TRBJ1-2
d_call: TRBD1
clone_size: .
v_call: TRBV6-1

cdr3_aa: CASSLWGTGGDEQYF
cdr3_nt: TGTGCCAGCAGTTTATGGGGGACAGGGGGCGACGAGCAGTACTTC
j_call: TRBJ2-7
d_call: TRBD1
clone_size: .
v_call: TRBV28

cdr3_aa: CASSTTSGSSYNEQFF
cdr3_nt: TGTGCCAGCAGCACAACTAGCGGGAGCTCCTACAATGAGCAGTTCTTC
j_call: TRBJ2-1
d_call: TRBD2
clone_size: .
v_call: TRBV11-3

cdr3_aa: CASSQDRTALMNTEAFF
cdr3_nt: TGCGCCAGCAGCCAAGATAGAACAGCCCTCATGAACACTGAAGCTTTCTTT
j_call: TRBJ1-1
d_call: .
clone_size: .
v_call: TRBV4-1

cdr3_aa: CSFDGYTF
cdr3_nt: TGCAGCTTCGATGGCTACACCTTC
j_call: TRBJ1-2
d_call: .
clone_size: .
v_call: TRBV29-1

cdr3_aa: CASSYSMALGNTIYF
cdr3_nt: TGTGCCAGCAGTTACTCGATGGCCCTTGGAAACACCATATATTTT
j_call: TRBJ1-3
d_call: .
clone_size: .
v_call: TRBV6-5

cdr3_aa: CASSQTTILKTEAFF
cdr3_nt: TGTGCCAGCAGCCAAACAACTATTTTAAAAACTGAAGCTTTCTTT
j_call: TRBJ1-1
d_call: .
clone_size: .
v_call: TRBV4-2

cdr3_aa: CASSHTPDTQYF
cdr3_nt: TGTGCCAGCAGCCACACTCCTGATACGCAGTATTTT
j_call: TRBJ2-3
d_call: .
clone_size: .
v_call: TRBV14

cdr3_aa: CASSPLARTISRETQYF
cdr3_nt: TGTGCCAGCTCACCACTTGCTCGGACAATCAGCCGAGAGACCCAGTACTTC
j_call: TRBJ2-5
d_call: .
clone_size: .
v_call: TRBV18

cdr3_aa: CASSEVGGKEQPQHF
cdr3_nt: TGTGCCAGCAGTGAAGTAGGGGGCAAGGAACAGCCCCAGCATTTT
j_call: TRBJ1-5
d_call: TRBD1
clone_size: .
v_call: TRBV6-1

cdr3_aa: CASRLAGGGMADTQYF
cdr3_nt: TGTGCCAGTAGGCTAGCGGGAGGGGGGATGGCAGATACGCAGTATTTT
j_call: TRBJ2-3
d_call: TRBD2
clone_size: .
v_call: TRBV19

cdr3_aa: CASSVSGHSYEQYF
cdr3_nt: TGTGCCAGCAGCGTAAGTGGCCACTCCTACGAGCAGTACTTC
j_call: TRBJ2-7
d_call: .
clone_size: .
v_call: TRBV9

cdr3_aa: CASSFVARTKNIQYF
cdr3_nt: TGTGCCAGCAGTTTTGTGGCGAGGACCAAAAACATTCAGTACTTC
j_call: TRBJ2-4
d_call: .
clone_size: .
v_call: TRBV28

cdr3_aa: CASSHSGLADNEQFF
cdr3_nt: TGCGCCAGCAGCCACTCGGGACTAGCGGACAATGAGCAGTTCTTC
j_call: TRBJ2-1
d_call: TRBD2
clone_size: .
v_call: TRBV4-3

cdr3_aa: CASSEIGTSNQQFF
cdr3_nt: TGTGCCAGCAGTGAGATCGGGACTAGCAATCAGCAGTTCTTC
j_call: TRBJ2-1
d_call: TRBD2
clone_size: .
v_call: TRBV25-1

cdr3_aa: CASSSRTGSVSPLHF
cdr3_nt: TGTGCCAGCAGTTCCCGGACAGGGTCTGTCTCACCCCTCCACTTT
j_call: TRBJ1-6
d_call: TRBD1
clone_size: .
v_call: TRBV6-1

cdr3_aa: CASSPLRGPIQETQYF
cdr3_nt: TGTGCCAGCTCACCATTAAGAGGGCCGATACAAGAGACCCAGTACTTC
j_call: TRBJ2-5
d_call: .
clone_size: .
v_call: TRBV18

cdr3_aa: CASSYSMGGGEKLFF
cdr3_nt: TGTGCCAGCAGTTACTCGATGGGGGGGGGTGAAAAACTGTTTTTT
j_call: TRBJ1-4
d_call: .
clone_size: .
v_call: TRBV6-5

cdr3_aa: CASSPRTVMNTEAFF
cdr3_nt: TGTGCCAGCAGCCCCCGGACAGTCATGAACACTGAAGCTTTCTTT
j_call: TRBJ1-1
d_call: .
clone_size: .
v_call: TRBV11-1

cdr3_aa: CASSFAGLQSYEQYF
cdr3_nt: TGTGCCAGCAGTTTTGCGGGCCTACAGAGCTACGAGCAGTACTTC
j_call: TRBJ2-7
d_call: .
clone_size: .
v_call: TRBV28

cdr3_aa: CASRGGAGVGTGELFF
cdr3_nt: TGTGCCAGCAGGGGCGGAGCGGGAGTTGGGACCGGGGAGCTGTTTTTT
j_call: TRBJ2-2
d_call: TRBD2
clone_size: .
v_call: TRBV7-8

cdr3_aa: CASSQWTGSYEQYF
cdr3_nt: TGTGCCAGCAGCCAGTGGACAGGCTCCTACGAGCAGTACTTC
j_call: TRBJ2-7
d_call: TRBD1
clone_size: .
v_call: TRBV4-2

cdr3_aa: CASSLPPVGLAGGEQFF
cdr3_nt: TGTGCCAGCAGCTTACCTCCAGTGGGACTAGCGGGAGGTGAGCAGTTCTTC
j_call: TRBJ2-1
d_call: TRBD2
clone_size: .
v_call: TRBV7-9

cdr3_aa: CASSSVGRETQYF
cdr3_nt: TGTGCCAGCAGCAGCGTGGGGCGGGAGACCCAGTACTTC
j_call: TRBJ2-5
d_call: .
clone_size: once
v_call: TRBV14

cdr3_aa: CASSLVGVYSSSYTF
cdr3_nt: TGTGCCAGCAGTTTAGTGGGAGTATACTCTTCGAGCTACACCTTC
j_call: TRBJ1-2
d_call: .
clone_size: .
v_call: TRBV28

cdr3_aa: CASSQDPGVNTEAFF
cdr3_nt: TGTGCCAGCAGCCAAGATCCGGGGGTAAACACTGAAGCTTTCTTT
j_call: TRBJ1-1
d_call: .
clone_size: .
v_call: TRBV4-2

cdr3_aa: CASSYGLGGEQYF
cdr3_nt: TGTGCCAGCAGTTACGGGCTGGGGGGCGAGCAGTACTTC
j_call: TRBJ2-7
d_call: .
clone_size: .
v_call: TRBV6-5

cdr3_aa: CASSSHRVNTEAFF
cdr3_nt: TGTGCCAGCAGTTCGCACAGGGTGAACACTGAAGCTTTCTTT
j_call: TRBJ1-1
d_call: .
clone_size: .
v_call: TRBV28

cdr3_aa: CASSLAGAGVYEQYF
cdr3_nt: TGTGCCAGCAGCTTAGCAGGGGCAGGGGTCTACGAGCAGTACTTC
j_call: TRBJ2-7
d_call: .
clone_size: .
v_call: TRBV11-1

cdr3_aa: CASSVTSGRYEQYF
cdr3_nt: TGTGCCAGCAGTGTCACTAGCGGGAGATACGAGCAGTACTTC
j_call: TRBJ2-7
d_call: TRBD2
clone_size: .
v_call: TRBV2

cdr3_aa: CAISWLAGDTQYF
cdr3_nt: TGTGCCATCAGTTGGCTAGCGGGGGATACGCAGTATTTT
j_call: TRBJ2-3
d_call: TRBD2
clone_size: .
v_call: TRBV10-3

cdr3_aa: CASSEARGANYGYTF
cdr3_nt: TGTGCCAGCAGTGAAGCGCGGGGAGCTAACTATGGCTACACCTTC
j_call: TRBJ1-2
d_call: .
clone_size: .
v_call: TRBV2

cdr3_aa: CASSGGLASQETQYF
cdr3_nt: TGTGCCAGCAGCGGGGGACTAGCGAGTCAAGAGACCCAGTACTTC
j_call: TRBJ2-5
d_call: TRBD2
clone_size: .
v_call: TRBV9

cdr3_aa: CASRYAGTAYNEQFF
cdr3_nt: TGTGCCAGCAGGTACGCCGGGACAGCTTACAATGAGCAGTTCTTC
j_call: TRBJ2-1
d_call: TRBD1
clone_size: .
v_call: TRBV7-2

cdr3_aa: CASSISSSGRRTDTQYF
cdr3_nt: TGTGCCAGTAGTATAAGCTCTAGCGGGAGAAGGACAGATACGCAGTATTTT
j_call: TRBJ2-3
d_call: TRBD2
clone_size: .
v_call: TRBV19

cdr3_aa: CSGRLAVGTQYF
cdr3_nt: TGCAGCGGGAGACTAGCAGTCGGTACGCAGTATTTT
j_call: TRBJ2-3
d_call: TRBD2
clone_size: .
v_call: TRBV29-1